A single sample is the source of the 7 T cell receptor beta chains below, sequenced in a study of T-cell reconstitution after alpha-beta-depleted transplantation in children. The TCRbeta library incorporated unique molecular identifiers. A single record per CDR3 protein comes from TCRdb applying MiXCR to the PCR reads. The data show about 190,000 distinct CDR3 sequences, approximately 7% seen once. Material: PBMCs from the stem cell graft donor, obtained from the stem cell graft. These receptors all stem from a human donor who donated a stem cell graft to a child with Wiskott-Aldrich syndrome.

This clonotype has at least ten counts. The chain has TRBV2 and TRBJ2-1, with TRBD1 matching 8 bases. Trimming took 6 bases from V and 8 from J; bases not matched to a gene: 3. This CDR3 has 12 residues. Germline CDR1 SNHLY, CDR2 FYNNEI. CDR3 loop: CASRNRGDEQFF. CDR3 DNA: TGTGCCAGCAGGAACAGGGGGGATGAGCAGTTCTTC.

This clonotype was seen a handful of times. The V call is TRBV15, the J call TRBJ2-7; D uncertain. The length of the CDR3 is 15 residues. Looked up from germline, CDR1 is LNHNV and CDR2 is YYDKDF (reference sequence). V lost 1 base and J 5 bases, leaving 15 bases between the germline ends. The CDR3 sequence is CATSRVGTAWDEQYF. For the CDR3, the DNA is TGTGCCACCAGCAGAGTTGGCACAGCCTGGGACGAGCAGTACTTC.

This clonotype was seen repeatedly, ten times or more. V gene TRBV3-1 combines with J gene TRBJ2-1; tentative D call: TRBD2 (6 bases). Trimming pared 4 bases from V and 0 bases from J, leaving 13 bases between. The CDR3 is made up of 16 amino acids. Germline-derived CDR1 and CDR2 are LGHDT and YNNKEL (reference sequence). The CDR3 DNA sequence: TGTGCCAGCAGCCCCGTGCGGGACCTCTCCTACAATGAGCAGTTCTTC. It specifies CASSPVRDLSYNEQFF.

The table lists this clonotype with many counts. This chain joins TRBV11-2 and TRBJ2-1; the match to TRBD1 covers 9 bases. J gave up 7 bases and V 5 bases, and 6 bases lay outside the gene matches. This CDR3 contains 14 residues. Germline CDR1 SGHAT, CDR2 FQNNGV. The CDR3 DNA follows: TGTGCCAGCAGCCGACAGGGGGGCCCGAATGAGCAGTTCTTC. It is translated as CASSRQGGPNEQFF. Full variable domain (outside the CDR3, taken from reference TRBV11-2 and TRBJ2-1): EAGVAQSPRYKIIEKRQSVAFWCNPISGHATLYWYQQILGQGPKLLIQFQNNGVVDDSQLPKDRFSAERLKGVDSTLKIQPAKLEDSAVYLCASSRQGGPNEQFFGPGTRLTVL.

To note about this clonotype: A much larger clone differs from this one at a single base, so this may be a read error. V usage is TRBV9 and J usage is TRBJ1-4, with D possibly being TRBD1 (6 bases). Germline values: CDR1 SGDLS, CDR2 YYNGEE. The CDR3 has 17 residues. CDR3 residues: CSSSVDSPGGLREKLFF. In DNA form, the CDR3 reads TGTTCCAGCAGCGTAGATAGCCCTGGGGGGCTACGCGAAAAACTGTTTTTT.

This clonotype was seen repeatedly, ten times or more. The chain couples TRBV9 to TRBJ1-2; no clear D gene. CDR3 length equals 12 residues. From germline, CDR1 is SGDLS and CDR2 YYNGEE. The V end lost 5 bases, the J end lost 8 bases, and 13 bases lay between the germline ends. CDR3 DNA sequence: TGTGCCAGCAGTCGGCCGAATTTGGGCTACACCTTC. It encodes CASSRPNLGYTF.

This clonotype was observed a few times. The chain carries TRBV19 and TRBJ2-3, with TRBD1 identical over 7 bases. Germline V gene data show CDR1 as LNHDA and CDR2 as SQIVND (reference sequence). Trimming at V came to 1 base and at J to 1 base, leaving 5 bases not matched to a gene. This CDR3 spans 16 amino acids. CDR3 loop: CASSIGGGYGTDTQYF. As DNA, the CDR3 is TGTGCCAGTAGTATAGGAGGGGGCTATGGCACAGATACGCAGTATTTT.